This TCR beta chain originates from a study of blood T cells in healthy people across ages. Total RNA extracted from each sample amounted to at least 5.5 micrograms. Regarding this clonotype: Its specificity is not known.

Using a J-beta primer mix together with a sample-barcoded 5' primer, a second PCR was run for about 7 to 12 cycles. TCRdb processed the 5' RACE reads anew with MiXCR; each CDR3 protein has one entry. There are some 700,000 distinct CDR3 sequences in the sample; approximately 22% occur only once, and approximately 20% lies in the top ten. Whole-study results and caveats: Because donor CMV status was unknown, expanded clonotype changes were possibly confounded. In older individuals, TCR beta diversity per million T cells was lower, falling roughly linearly with age.

The J segment lost 7 bases and the V segment lost 5 bases, leaving 11 bases of the junction unmatched. The CDR3 is 15 amino acids. J is TRBJ2-5 and V is TRBV12-3 or TRBV12-4; 9 bases are a match to TRBD2. The sequence derives from a man between 65 and 80 years old in good health. The specimen sequenced was blood. The CDR3 here is CASSRISGGLRTQYF. The DNA of the CDR3 is TGTGCCAGCAGTCGAATTAGCGGGGGTTTAAGGACCCAGTACTTC.